Listed below are T cell receptor beta chains from one sample, sequenced in a study of shared clonotypes between healthy human individuals. Here immunoSEQ multiplex PCR was the method, and the copy in TCRdb shows in-frame clones only, minus some. The table lists roughly 1.4 million clones, approximately 98.5% of them singletons. What was sequenced was naive CD4+ T cells sorted from blood. Source of these receptors: a man aged 25 to 40 in good health. Both conserved end residues are part of each CDR3. The order of the fields is J gene, CDR3 length, D gene, V gene, CDR3 protein, CDR3 DNA. D genes are given only for firm matches.

TRBJ2-7	11	.	TRBV6-5	CASSHDKEQYF	TGTGCCAGCAGTCATGACAAAGAGCAGTACTTC
TRBJ1-4	15	.	TRBV7-8	CASSPRTGANEKLFF	TGTGCCAGCAGTCCCAGGACGGGAGCCAATGAAAAACTGTTTTTT
TRBJ2-7	16	TRBD2	TRBV7-2	CASSLAGGLAVYEQYF	TGTGCCAGCAGCTTAGCGGGGGGACTAGCGGTTTACGAGCAGTACTTC
TRBJ2-7	14	.	TRBV11-2	CASSLVGSVGEQYF	TGTGCCAGCAGCTTAGTAGGCAGCGTGGGGGAGCAGTACTTC
TRBJ2-1	12	.	TRBV6-6	CASRTTGDEQFF	TGTGCCAGCAGAACAACGGGAGACGAGCAGTTCTTC
TRBJ2-1	14	.	TRBV5-4	CASRRPGTLNEQFF	TGTGCCAGCAGGCGACCCGGGACACTCAATGAGCAGTTCTTC
TRBJ2-6	18	TRBD2	TRBV18	CASSSLLAGGPGANVLTF	TGTGCCAGCTCATCTTTACTAGCGGGAGGGCCTGGGGCCAACGTCCTGACTTTC
TRBJ2-1	16	.	TRBV29-1	CSVVQGGKSSYNEQFF	TGCAGCGTGGTTCAGGGGGGGAAAAGCTCCTACAATGAGCAGTTCTTC
TRBJ2-3	15	TRBD2	TRBV10-3	CAIRLTSGRSDTQYF	TGTGCCATCAGATTGACTAGCGGGAGGTCTGATACGCAGTATTTT
TRBJ2-1	16	.	TRBV11-3	CASSLEGGGPFNEQFF	TGTGCCAGCAGCTTAGAAGGGGGAGGGCCTTTCAATGAGCAGTTCTTC
TRBJ2-5	16	.	TRBV9	CASSVGHSVRLETQYF	TGTGCCAGCAGCGTAGGACACAGCGTTCGGCTAGAGACCCAGTACTTC
TRBJ2-3	16	.	TRBV9	CASSVGGDRYTDTQYF	TGTGCCAGCAGCGTAGGAGGTGACAGATACACAGATACGCAGTATTTT
TRBJ2-3	14	TRBD1	TRBV29-1	CSVLPGQGTDTQYF	TGCAGCGTTCTACCGGGACAGGGGACAGATACGCAGTATTTT
TRBJ1-2	13	.	TRBV5-1	CASARQDDYGYTF	TGCGCCAGCGCCAGACAGGACGACTATGGCTACACCTTC
TRBJ1-1	13	.	TRBV6-6	CASKEGGHTEAFF	TGTGCCAGCAAGGAGGGGGGGCACACTGAAGCTTTCTTT
TRBJ1-2	13	.	TRBV25-1	CASSEGHQYGYTF	TGTGCCAGCAGTGAAGGTCACCAGTATGGCTACACCTTC
TRBJ2-7	16	TRBD2	TRBV2	CASRRLAGDPREEQYF	TGTGCCAGCAGGAGACTAGCGGGAGATCCAAGAGAAGAGCAGTACTTC
TRBJ2-7	15	.	TRBV5-4	CASSLRMVGSREQYF	TGTGCCAGCAGCTTGCGGATGGTCGGGTCTCGGGAGCAGTACTTC
TRBJ1-3	13	.	TRBV28	CASRREARNTIYF	TGTGCCAGCAGACGGGAAGCACGAAACACCATATATTTT